One and the same sample provided the 28 T cell receptor beta chains below, sequenced in a study of response to subunit inactivated influenza vaccine. TCRdb re-called the RT-PCR reads with MiXCR, one entry per CDR3 protein. The sample contains fewer than 650,000 distinct CDR3 sequences, about an eighth of which appear only once. The sample here was PBMCs from blood, taken 45 days after vaccination. These TCRs come from a man aged 45-60 years who received an inactivated influenza vaccine.

This clonotype was observed a few times. One end of the junction does not line up with germline, which may come from a read error. This chain connects TRBV2 to TRBJ1-2; the D is unclear. This CDR3 spans 13 amino acids. Germline values: CDR1 SNHLY, CDR2 FYNNEI. CDR3 amino acids: CASSEARIYGYTF. The DNA of the CDR3 is TGTGCCAGCAGCGAAGCGCGGATATATGGCTACACCTTC.

This clonotype came up many times. Here the CDR3 reads CASSLGDRVYEQYF. The CDR3 region has the DNA TGTGCCAGCAGTTTAGGGGACAGGGTCTACGAGCAGTACTTC. The chain combines TRBV12-3 or TRBV12-4 with TRBJ2-7, with TRBD1 matching over 9 bases. J lost 3 bases, V lost 1 base, and 1 base had no gene match. This CDR3 is built from 14 residues.

This clonotype was seen ten or more times. The genes are TRBV6-5 and TRBJ2-1, with D perhaps TRBD2 (5 bases). CDR3 length: 12 amino acids. The germline CDR1 and CDR2 sequences are MNHEY and SVGAGI. V shed 6 bases and J shed 9 bases, with 12 bases lying between them. The CDR3 spells CASSPLGGEQFF. DNA of the CDR3: TGTGCCAGCAGCCCACTAGGCGGTGAGCAGTTCTTC.

This clonotype was counted a few times. The chain is built from TRBV12-3 or TRBV12-4 and TRBJ1-2; 9 nucleotides line up with TRBD1. J gave up 1 base and V 6 bases, and 6 bases lay outside the gene matches. This CDR3 has 15 amino acids. The CDR3: CASSPGQGINYGYTF. CDR3 coding DNA: TGTGCCAGCAGCCCCGGACAGGGGATTAACTATGGCTACACCTTC.

This clonotype was found a few times. The rearrangement uses TRBV6-1 and TRBJ2-3; the match to TRBD1 covers 7 bases. The CDR3 length is 14 residues. After removal of 6 bases from V and 3 bases from J, the junction contained 6 bases not matched to a gene. Germline V gene data show CDR1 as MNHNS and CDR2 as SASEGT. CDR3 region: CASRHRGSTDTQYF. CDR3 DNA sequence: TGTGCCAGCAGACACAGGGGATCGACAGATACGCAGTATTTT.

This clonotype was detected a few times. V gene TRBV7-9 combines with J gene TRBJ1-4; D is perhaps TRBD1 (5 bases). V lost 4 bases to trimming and J lost 6 bases, with 18 bases between them. The germline CDR1 and CDR2 sequences are SEHNR and FQNEAQ (reference sequence). The CDR3 runs to 16 residues. CDR3 region: CASSSLVGGVDEKLFF. The CDR3 DNA reads TGTGCCAGCAGCTCCCTGGTGGGGGGGGTCGATGAAAAACTGTTTTTT.

The gene calls are TRBV5-8 and TRBJ1-6, with D unresolved. CDR1 is SGHTS, CDR2 YDEGEE, per germline. This CDR3 has 15 amino acids. Trimming removed 1 base at V and 10 bases at J, with 15 bases between. The CDR3 here is CASSLMFGVGSPLHF. The CDR3 DNA follows: TGTGCCAGCAGCTTGATGTTTGGGGTCGGGTCACCCCTCCACTTT.

This clonotype was detected only a few times. The chain recombines TRBV10-2 with TRBJ2-1, with a possible D match to TRBD2 (6 bases). Germline V gene lookup returns CDR1 WSHSY and CDR2 SAAADI. With 6 bases removed from V and 0 bases from J, the gap between germline ends came to 12 bases. CDR3 length: 15 amino acids. CDR3 loop: CASRGTVSSYNEQFF. The CDR3 nucleotides read TGCGCCAGCAGAGGGACTGTTAGCTCCTACAATGAGCAGTTCTTC.

The chain is built from TRBV20-1 and TRBJ2-7, with D possibly being TRBD1 or TRBD2 (7 bases each). The CDR3 runs to 15 residues. V gave up 3 bases and J gave up 0 bases, with 15 bases separating them. From germline, CDR1 is DFQATT and CDR2 SNEGSKA (reference sequence). Here the CDR3 reads CSASARGGGSYEQYF. The CDR3 bases are TGCAGTGCTAGCGCCAGGGGGGGCGGCTCCTACGAGCAGTACTTC.

This clonotype appeared many times. This chain's CDR3 is CASSPRGGSPLHF. Here the CDR3 DNA reads TGTGCCAGCAGTCCCAGGGGAGGATCACCCCTCCACTTT. The V call is TRBV12-3 or TRBV12-4, the J call TRBJ1-6, with D perhaps matching TRBD1 (6 bases). The V gene lost 5 bases and the J gene lost 10 bases, with 12 bases spanning the gap. CDR3 length: 13 amino acids.

This clonotype was observed at least ten times. The gene calls are TRBV12-3 or TRBV12-4 and TRBJ1-2; no reliable D call. The length of the CDR3 is 12 residues. Trimming stripped 5 bases from V and 2 bases from J, with 6 bases between. The CDR3 DNA follows: TGTGCCAGCAGTCAAGGAAACTATGGCTACACCTTC. It is translated as CASSQGNYGYTF.

This clonotype appeared a few times. The V call is TRBV7-6, the J call TRBJ2-7; tentative D call: TRBD2 (5 bases). The germline gives CDR1 SGHVS, CDR2 FNYEAQ. The CDR3 contains 14 residues. V dropped 5 bases and J dropped 6 bases, with 17 bases sitting between them. CDR3 sequence reads: CASSITGINGEQYF. The CDR3 DNA reads TGTGCCAGCAGCATCACCGGGATAAACGGCGAGCAGTACTTC.

The chain has TRBV4-2 and TRBJ2-7; TRBD2 agrees at 9 bases. Trimming cost V 1 base and J 2 bases; bases outside gene matches: 6. This CDR3 has 16 amino acids. Germline assignment: CDR1 LGHNA and CDR2 YNFKEQ. Written as DNA, the CDR3 is TGTGCCAGCAGCCAAGCCTCGGTAGCGGGGGCCTACGAGCAGTACTTC. Protein: CASSQASVAGAYEQYF.

At least ten counts were recorded for this clonotype. The chain recombines TRBV6-5 with TRBJ2-7; 12 nucleotides line up with TRBD2. The CDR3 sequence is 17 residues long. The J segment lost 3 bases and the V segment lost 2 bases, leaving 8 bases of the junction unmatched. Per the germline V gene, CDR1 is MNHEY and CDR2 is SVGAGI. CDR3 amino acids: CASSYGTETSGSYEQYF. CDR3 sequence (DNA): TGTGCCAGCAGTTACGGGACCGAGACTAGCGGGAGCTACGAGCAGTACTTC.

This clonotype was recorded at least ten times. The gene calls are TRBV10-3 and TRBJ1-2, with D perhaps matching TRBD1 (5 bases). With 3 bases removed from V and 4 bases from J, the gap between germline ends came to 9 bases. This CDR3 comprises 13 residues. CDR1 is ENHRY, CDR2 SYGVKD, per germline. The CDR3 region has the DNA TGTGCCATCAGTGACAGGGAAGTCTATGGCTACACCTTC. This gives the protein CAISDREVYGYTF.

The V gene is TRBV7-2, the J gene TRBJ2-5, with 11 bases identical to TRBD2. The CDR3 runs to 17 residues. CDR1 is SGHTA, CDR2 FQGNSA, per germline. Losses at the gene ends were 0 bases for V and 7 bases for J; bases not matched to a gene: 10. As DNA, the CDR3 is TGTGCCAGCAGCTTAGCGAGACTAGCGGGACCATCAGGGACCCAGTACTTC. Translated, it gives CASSLARLAGPSGTQYF.

The table lists this clonotype with a few counts. The rearrangement joins TRBV7-9 to TRBJ2-3; D might be TRBD2 (5 bases). Germline V gene sequence: CDR1 SEHNR, CDR2 FQNEAQ (reference sequence). The CDR3 is 15 residues long. V was cut by 5 bases and J by 1 base, with 13 bases left in between. As DNA, the CDR3 is TGTGCCAGCAGCGAGAGGAGCGGAGGCACAGATACGCAGTATTTT. Its protein is CASSERSGGTDTQYF.

The rearrangement links TRBV7-9 to TRBJ2-1; 12 bases map to TRBD2. Germline assignment: CDR1 SEHNR and CDR2 FQNEAQ (reference sequence). Trimming took 5 bases from V and 12 from J; bases not matched to a gene: 14. The CDR3 runs 16 residues. As DNA, the CDR3 is TGTGCCAGCAGCCCTCCCGCTAGCGGGGGGGGGATTGGGCAGTTCTTC. It yields the protein CASSPPASGGGIGQFF.

This clonotype has a count of ten or more. The V gene is TRBV20-1, the J gene TRBJ2-4; no definite D call. The CDR3 covers 13 residues. Germline V lookup: CDR1 DFQATT, CDR2 SNEGSKA (reference sequence). With 4 bases removed from V and 4 bases from J, the gap between germline ends came to 11 bases. The CDR3 bases are TGCAGTGCTATATTCTCGGAGAAAAACATTCAGTACTTC. It translates to CSAIFSEKNIQYF.

This clonotype has a handful of counts. The rearrangement joins TRBV12-3 or TRBV12-4 to TRBJ1-2, with 7 positions matching TRBD1. The CDR3 length is 15 residues. The junction had 6 bases not matched to a gene; V was cut back by 1 base and J by 4 bases. The CDR3 DNA sequence: TGTGCCAGCAGTTTAGGGCAGGGGGTGGGCTATGGCTACACCTTC. Residues: CASSLGQGVGYGYTF.

This rearrangement joins TRBV20-1 to TRBJ1-3; D remains ambiguous. CDR3 length: 14 amino acids. With 6 bases removed from V and 0 bases from J, the gap between germline ends came to 12 bases. CDR1 and CDR2 from the germline V gene are DFQATT and SNEGSKA (reference sequence). CDR3: CSASGLYSGNTIYF. Here the CDR3 DNA reads TGCAGTGCCAGTGGTCTATACTCTGGAAACACCATATATTTT.

This clonotype was seen only a few times. At one end, the junction sequence differs from germline, possibly due to a read error. The V gene is TRBV20-1, the J gene TRBJ1-1; D perhaps matches TRBD1 (5 bases). Germline lookup yields CDR1 DFQATT and CDR2 SNEGSKA (reference sequence). The CDR3 is 17 amino acids. The CDR3 loop is CCARDFRGWKEGTEAFF. The CDR3, as DNA: TGCTGTGCTAGAGATTTCCGGGGCTGGAAAGAAGGCACTGAAGCTTTCTTT.

The chain employs TRBV7-2 and TRBJ1-5; 8 bases align to TRBD1. The CDR3 sequence is 14 residues long. Trimming took 2 bases from V and 6 from J; bases not matched to a gene: 3. Germline CDR1 SGHTA, CDR2 FQGNSA. For the CDR3, the DNA is TGTGCCAGCAGCTTACGGGACAGGCGTCAGCCCCAGCATTTT. It specifies CASSLRDRRQPQHF.

The rearrangement links TRBV20-1 to TRBJ2-3, with 10 bases matching TRBD1. The V segment lost 7 bases and the J segment 7 bases; nucleotides outside the gene matches: 11. Germline V gene sequence: CDR1 DFQATT, CDR2 SNEGSKA (reference sequence). The CDR3 contains 14 residues. The chain's CDR3 is CSGGTGTGANTQYF. The CDR3 DNA follows: TGCAGTGGAGGGACCGGGACAGGGGCTAATACGCAGTATTTT.

Notes on this clonotype: A much larger clone sits a single nucleotide away, making a read error possible. The chain is built from TRBV19 and TRBJ1-5; D not certain. The germline CDR1 and CDR2 sequences are LNHDA and SQIVND (reference sequence). The CDR3 extends over 12 amino acids. V lost 5 bases, J lost 10 bases, and 12 bases lay in between. Here the CDR3 reads CASSRLRDPQHF. CDR3 bases: TGTGCCAGTAGTCGTCTCCGGGATCCCCAGCATTTT.

J is TRBJ2-1 and V is TRBV7-9; TRBD1 aligns across 10 bases. This CDR3 has 15 residues. V lost 1 base, J lost 7 bases, and 4 bases stayed unmatched. The germline CDR1 and CDR2 sequences are SEHNR and FQNEAQ (reference sequence). The CDR3 sequence is CASSLGQGAVNEQFF. The DNA for the CDR3 is TGTGCCAGCAGCTTAGGACAGGGGGCGGTGAATGAGCAGTTCTTC.

This clonotype was found a few times. V gene TRBV7-9 combines with J gene TRBJ1-2; 7 bases map to TRBD1. This CDR3 is built from 14 residues. The trim removed 7 bases at V and 4 bases at J, leaving 9 bases unmatched. Germline V CDR1 and CDR2: SEHNR, FQNEAQ (reference sequence). CDR3 in DNA: TGTGCCAGCACGAGCGACAGGGAGGCCTATGGCTACACCTTC. It encodes CASTSDREAYGYTF.

The rearrangement joins TRBV28 to TRBJ2-7, with TRBD2 as a possible D gene (6 bases). The germline V and J ends were trimmed by 5 bases and 0 bases, with 11 bases remaining between them. Looked up from germline, CDR1 is MDHEN and CDR2 is SYDVKM. The CDR3 sequence is 14 residues long. The CDR3 sequence: CASSTGGTSYEQYF. The CDR3 nucleotides are TGTGCCAGCAGTACCGGCGGGACCTCCTACGAGCAGTACTTC. Looking up the rest from reference TRBV28 and TRBJ2-7 gives the full variable domain: DVKVTQSSRYLVKRTGEKVFLECVQDMDHENMFWYRQDPGLGLRLIYFSYDVKMKEKGDIPEGYSVSREKKERFSLILESASTNQTSMYLCASSTGGTSYEQYFGPGTRLTVT.